The rows below give T cell receptor beta chains drawn from one sample of a study of technical replicates of blood from a handful of donors. Assay used: immunoSEQ multiplex PCR; TCRdb lists only in-frame clones, some missing. The profile shows some 80,000 clones, approximately 94% of them singletons. Sequences were obtained from T cells isolated from PBMCs. These receptors were collected from a human donor in good health. The CDR3 runs from the conserved cysteine through the conserved F or W. The D gene is left open where the match is weak. The size of a clone is reported for some rows only, either as once, few or many, or as a class for expanded clones.

j_call d_call v_call clone_size cdr3_aa cdr3_nt
TRBJ2-7 . TRBV9 . CASSGRGRSSGGYEQYF TGTGCCAGCAGCGGGAGGGGCAGAAGTAGCGGAGGCTACGAGCAGTACTTC
TRBJ1-4 . TRBV4-1 . CASSQASGMILFF TGCGCCAGCAGCCAAGCTTCAGGAATGATACTGTTTTTT
TRBJ1-2 . TRBV30 . CAWNPGRGASGYTF TGTGCCTGGAACCCTGGGCGGGGGGCCAGTGGCTACACCTTC
TRBJ1-5 . TRBV4-1 few CASSQESSAGQPQHF TGCGCCAGCAGCCAAGAATCTTCAGCGGGACAGCCCCAGCATTTT
TRBJ1-1 . TRBV7-6 . CASSLRSPSTEAFF TGTGCCAGCAGCCTAAGAAGCCCTTCCACTGAAGCTTTCTTT
TRBJ2-3 TRBD2 TRBV13 . CASSNTGTSGSTDTQYF TGTGCCAGCAGCAATACCGGGACTAGCGGGAGCACAGATACGCAGTATTTT
TRBJ2-3 TRBD2 TRBV10-3 . CAISPGTSGRSTDTQYF TGTGCCATCAGTCCCGGGACTAGCGGGAGGAGCACAGATACGCAGTATTTT
TRBJ2-7 . TRBV21-1 . CASSSRTSNHEQYF TGTGCCAGCAGCAGCCGGACTAGCAACCACGAGCAGTACTTC
TRBJ2-1 TRBD2 TRBV9 . CASSVSGLAGLNEQFF TGTGCCAGCAGCGTTTCGGGACTAGCGGGGCTCAATGAGCAGTTCTTC
TRBJ1-4 . TRBV6-5 once CASSYYGAQEKLFF TGTGCCAGCAGTTACTATGGGGCACAAGAAAAACTGTTTTTT
TRBJ2-7 . TRBV5-1 . CASSATGRPYEQYF TGCGCCAGCAGCGCGACAGGGAGGCCCTACGAGCAGTACTTC
TRBJ2-6 . TRBV7-3 . CASSVSGANVLTF TGTGCCAGCTCCGTTTCTGGGGCCAACGTCCTGACTTTC
TRBJ2-7 . TRBV19 . CASSIVPRPFTYEQYF TGTGCCAGTAGTATAGTCCCGCGTCCGTTCACCTACGAGCAGTACTTC
TRBJ1-2 . TRBV7-2 . CASYGVYGYTF TGTGCCAGCTACGGAGTGTATGGCTACACCTTC
TRBJ2-1 TRBD2 TRBV7-6 . CASSLSGSRGNEQFF TGTGCCAGCAGCTTGAGCGGGAGTCGTGGCAATGAGCAGTTCTTC
TRBJ2-7 . TRBV2 . CASSDTGFGEQYF TGTGCCAGCAGTGACACAGGGTTCGGAGAGCAGTACTTC
TRBJ1-2 . TRBV30 . CAWSPGEGWNYGYTF TGTGCCTGGAGTCCCGGGGAGGGATGGAACTATGGCTACACCTTC
TRBJ1-4 . TRBV10-3 . CAISAIKGATNEKLFF TGTGCCATCAGTGCGATAAAGGGGGCAACTAATGAAAAACTGTTTTTT